This TCR beta chain was documented in a study of T cells in Graves' hyperthyroidism and ophthalmopathy. Study summary: Staff took peripheral blood when the initial diagnosis was made, before any treatment began.

Researchers amplified the TCR beta CDR3 regions from RNA transcripts. HTBI primers were used for first-round RT-PCR of the TCR CDR3. In TCRdb, the multiplex PCR reads were re-called with MiXCR into one record per CDR3 protein. The sample holds 360,000 or so distinct CDR3 sequences, roughly 20% seen once. A Clinical Activity Score of at least 3, a NOSPECS grade of at least 4 and a duration under 3 months were recorded in the ophthalmopathy patients. Uncontrolled infections, other autoimmune diseases, pregnancy or lactation led to exclusion of patients. Clinical symptoms, serum thyroxine, TRAb, thyroid ultrasound and orbital computed tomography informed diagnoses. This clonotype was seen repeatedly, ten times or more. Sequencing was done on a sample of blood. The TCR originated in a middle-aged woman with Graves' ophthalmopathy.

The CDR3 loop is CSGGSGYGYTF. The CDR3 region has the DNA TGCAGCGGAGGGTCTGGCTATGGCTACACCTTC. The rearrangement joins TRBV29-1 to TRBJ1-2; D is ambiguous. The CDR3 loop spans 11 amino acids. Germline CDR1 is SQVTM and CDR2 is ANQGSEA. V lost 7 bases, J lost 4 bases, and 10 bases lay in between.